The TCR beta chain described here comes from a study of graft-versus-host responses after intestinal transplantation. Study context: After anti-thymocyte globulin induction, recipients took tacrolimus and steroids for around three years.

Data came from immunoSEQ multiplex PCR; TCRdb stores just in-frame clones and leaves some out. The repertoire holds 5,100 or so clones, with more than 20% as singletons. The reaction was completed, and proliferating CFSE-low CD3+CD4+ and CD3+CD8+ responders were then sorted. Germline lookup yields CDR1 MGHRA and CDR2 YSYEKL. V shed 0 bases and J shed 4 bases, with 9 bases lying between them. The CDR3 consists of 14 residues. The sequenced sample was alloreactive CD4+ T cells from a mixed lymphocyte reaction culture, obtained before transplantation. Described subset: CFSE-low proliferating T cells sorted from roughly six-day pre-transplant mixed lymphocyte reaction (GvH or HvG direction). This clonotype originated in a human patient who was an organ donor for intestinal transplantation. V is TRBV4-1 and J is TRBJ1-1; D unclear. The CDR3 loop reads CASSQDPAGTEAFF. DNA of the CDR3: TGCGCCAGCAGCCAAGATCCGGCAGGCACTGAAGCTTTCTTT.